The sample holds a few counts of the clone carrying this T cell receptor beta chain. The data were obtained in a study of shared clonotypes between healthy human individuals. Splitting the CD4+ cells yielded a CD45RA+ naive subset and a CD45RA-negative memory subset. Per the germline V gene, CDR1 is LNHDA and CDR2 is SQIVND (reference sequence). This CDR3 is 14 amino acids long. V lost 7 bases, J lost 5 bases, and 7 bases stayed unmatched. Measured with immunoSEQ multiplex PCR; TCRdb has only the in-frame clones, and not every one. The sample includes approximately 2,000,000 clones, around 92% of them seen just once.

This clonotype originated in a man aged 18 to 29 in good health. Some clones in this sample may be carry-over from other donors' samples. The specimen sequenced was naive CD4+ T cells from PBMCs. Sample subset: CD45RA+ positively selected. The V and J genes are TRBV19 and TRBJ1-5, with TRBD1 matching 8 bases. CDR3 coding DNA: TGTGCCAGTACCACGACAGGGGCGTATCAGCCCCAGCATTTT. This gives the protein CASTTTGAYQPQHF.